This T cell receptor (beta chain) was documented in a study of shared clonotypes between healthy human individuals. At the level of the study: In total, the donors were a couple of women and a few men aged 18 to 49. CD8 memory received one plate per donor, CD8 naive two, CD4 memory three and CD4 naive three.

Naive CD8 cells comprised CD45RO-negative, CCR7-positively selected cells, excluding terminally differentiated effector memory CD45RA+ cells. Germline values: CDR1 SGHTA, CDR2 FQGNSA. V was clipped by 1 base and J by 0 bases, with 7 bases between them. The CDR3 totals 16 residues. General study points: Around 5.3% of naive CD4 clonotypes were shared across several donors.

On this clone itself: The target antigen is unknown.

The method was immunoSEQ multiplex PCR; TCRdb's version includes in-frame clones alone and lacks a portion of them. The data show a few million clones, with about 94% seen just once and 1.5% to 2% held by the top ten. The V gene is TRBV7-2, the J gene TRBJ2-6; unclear D gene. The receptor was derived from a man aged 18 to 30 in good health. Some clones in this sample may be carry-over from other donors' samples. The sample comprised naive CD8+ T cells from PBMCs. The CDR3 sequence is CASSLVLVSGANVLTF. The DNA for the CDR3 is TGTGCCAGCAGCTTAGTCCTGGTCTCTGGGGCCAACGTCCTGACTTTC.